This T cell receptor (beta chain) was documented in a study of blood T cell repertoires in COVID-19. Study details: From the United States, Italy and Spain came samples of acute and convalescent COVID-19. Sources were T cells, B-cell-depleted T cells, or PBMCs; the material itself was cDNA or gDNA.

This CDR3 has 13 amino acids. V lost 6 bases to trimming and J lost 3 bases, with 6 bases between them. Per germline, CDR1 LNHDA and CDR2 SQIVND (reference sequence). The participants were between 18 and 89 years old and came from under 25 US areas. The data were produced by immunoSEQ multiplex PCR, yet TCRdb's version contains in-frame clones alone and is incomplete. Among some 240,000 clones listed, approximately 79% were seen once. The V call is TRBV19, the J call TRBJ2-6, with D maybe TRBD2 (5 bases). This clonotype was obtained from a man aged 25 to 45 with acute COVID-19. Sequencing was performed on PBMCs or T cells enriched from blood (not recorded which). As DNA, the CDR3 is TGTGCCAGTAGGACTAATGGGGCCAACGTCCTGACTTTC. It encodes CASRTNGANVLTF.